A single sample gave rise to the 12 T cell receptor beta chains below, sequenced in a study of control samples from healthy donors and cancer patients. Profiling relied on immunoSEQ multiplex PCR, and the TCRdb table lists in-frame clones only, not all of them. The sample contains roughly 120,000 clones, 80% to 90% of which appear only once. The source material was PBMCs. The receptors stem from a woman in her forties or fifties with colorectal cancer.

The V call is TRBV5-1, the J call TRBJ1-2; D is unresolved. The CDR3 has 15 amino acids. The V and J ends lost 4 bases and 6 bases respectively, with 19 bases between them. Germline V CDR1 and CDR2: SGHRS, YFSETQ. Written as DNA, the CDR3 is TGCGCCAGCAGCCTGGTTCTGCGAGCCTCGGATGGCTACACCTTC. Protein: CASSLVLRASDGYTF.

As DNA, the CDR3 is TGCGCCAGCAGTTCCGCGGGGGCGGGAAACACCGGGGAGCTGTTTTTT. Protein: CASSSAGAGNTGELFF. The rearrangement joins TRBV5-1 to TRBJ2-2; a weak D match, TRBD2 (7 bases). The CDR3 totals 16 residues. Germline CDR1 SGHRS, CDR2 YFSETQ. Trimming took 5 bases from V and 2 from J, leaving 16 bases between them.

The V call is TRBV5-1, the J call TRBJ2-3, with D maybe TRBD2 (5 bases). The CDR3 contains 15 residues. CDR1 and CDR2 (germline): SGHRS, YFSETQ. V lost 2 bases and J 4 bases, leaving 14 bases between the germline ends. CDR3: CASSFQGREADTQYF. The CDR3 nucleotides read TGCGCCAGCAGCTTTCAAGGGAGAGAAGCAGATACGCAGTATTTT.

CDR3 residues: CASSTGRGASGNTIYF. The CDR3 bases are TGTGCCAGCAGTACTGGACGGGGAGCCTCTGGAAACACCATATATTTT. J is TRBJ1-3 and V is TRBV2; D remains ambiguous. Germline CDR1 is SNHLY and CDR2 is FYNNEI. This CDR3 is 16 amino acids long. V was clipped by 5 bases and J by 0 bases, with 14 bases between them.

The sample holds one count of this clone. This rearrangement joins TRBV12-3 or TRBV12-4 to TRBJ1-2; D not resolved. V lost 4 bases and J lost 0, with 6 bases in between. The CDR3 extends over 13 amino acids. CDR3 DNA sequence: TGTGCCAGCAGTTCCGACACTAACTATGGCTACACCTTC. Amino acid sequence: CASSSDTNYGYTF.

V gene TRBV5-1 combines with J gene TRBJ2-5, with D possibly called TRBD1 or TRBD2 (5 bases each). The CDR3 is made up of 15 amino acids. Looked up from germline, CDR1 is SGHRS and CDR2 is YFSETQ. V lost 0 bases to trimming and J lost 5 bases, with 14 bases between them. CDR3 sequence: CASSLAGTARETQYF. In DNA form, the CDR3 reads TGCGCCAGCAGCTTGGCCGGGACGGCCCGGGAGACCCAGTACTTC.

The chain links TRBV28 to TRBJ2-7, with 7 nucleotides matching TRBD1. V shed 8 bases, J shed 0 bases, and the junction held 7 bases outside the gene matches. Germline V gene sequence: CDR1 MDHEN, CDR2 SYDVKM. This CDR3 has 14 residues. The CDR3, as DNA: TGTGCCAGCGGTGACAGGGTGAGCTCCTACGAGCAGTACTTC. Protein product: CASGDRVSSYEQYF.

The gene calls are TRBV3-1 (or the pseudogene TRBV3-2) and TRBJ2-7; no firm D call. V lost 3 bases, J lost 5 bases, and 17 bases lay in between. CDR1 and CDR2 (germline): LGHDT, YNNKEL (reference sequence). This CDR3 is built from 15 residues. The CDR3 sequence is CASSHTPGGANEQYF. DNA for the CDR3: TGTGCCAGCAGCCACACCCCTGGCGGAGCGAACGAGCAGTACTTC.

The chain's CDR3 is CASSLGYEQYF. The CDR3 DNA is TGTGCCAGCAGCTTAGGCTACGAGCAGTACTTC. The chain couples TRBV5-5 to TRBJ2-7; D is undetermined. This CDR3 has 11 residues. The germline CDR1 and CDR2 sequences are SGHKS and YYEKEE (reference sequence). Trimming shortened V by 2 bases and J by 3 bases, and 3 bases separated the two germline ends.

V usage is TRBV27 and J usage is TRBJ2-2; TRBD1 agrees at 8 bases. V shed 2 bases and J 5 bases; nucleotides not matched to a gene: 13. CDR3 length: 18 residues. Germline CDR1 is MNHEY and CDR2 is SMNVEV (reference sequence). CDR3 sequence: CASSLRVRGRYNTGELFF. The CDR3 nucleotides read TGTGCCAGCAGTTTAAGGGTCAGGGGGCGATACAATACCGGGGAGCTGTTTTTT.

This sequence joins TRBV11-3 and TRBJ2-1, with TRBD2 as a possible D gene (6 bases). Germline V lookup: CDR1 SGHNT, CDR2 YENEEA. V dropped 5 bases and J dropped 8 bases, with 13 bases sitting between them. The CDR3 length is 13 residues. Written as DNA, the CDR3 is TGTGCCAGCAGCGGGGAATGGGGGGATGAGCAGTTCTTC. Translation: CASSGEWGDEQFF.

The V and J genes are TRBV6-6 and TRBJ1-2; D is unresolved. Germline V gene sequence: CDR1 MNHNY, CDR2 SVGAGI (reference sequence). Trimming pared 5 bases from V and 1 base from J, leaving 17 bases between. CDR3 size: 16 residues. The CDR3 nucleotides read TGTGCCAGCAGTCGACAAGTCCCTTGGGGTAACTATGGCTACACCTTC. This sequence encodes CASSRQVPWGNYGYTF.